This T cell receptor (beta chain) emerged from a study of shared clonotypes between healthy human individuals. General study findings and limits: Sorted-subset sequencing, rarefaction showed, was incomplete despite large depth.

The germline V gene encodes CDR1 KGHSH and CDR2 LQKENI. The CDR3 runs 14 residues. V lost 1 base to trimming and J lost 4 bases, with 11 bases between them. Caucasian adults residing in Nashville, Tennessee made up all the donors. Regarding this clone: Antigen unknown.

Several immunoSEQ 96-well plates shared each subset's DNA, each plate a replicate. Per sorted-subset replicate PCR, input was approximately 180 ng DNA, representing some 30,000 T cell genomes. Produced via immunoSEQ multiplex PCR; TCRdb's table is partial and in-frame only. The data contain about 990,000 clones, approximately 78% of them seen just once; the ten biggest clones take up 0.55% to 0.7%. Sequenced: memory CD4+ T cells from PBMCs. Subset given: CD45RA-negative fraction. The clonotype comes from a man younger than 30 in good health. Some clones in this sample may be carry-over from other donors' samples. V usage is TRBV18 and J usage is TRBJ2-7, with D hard to call. The CDR3 region has the DNA TGTGCCAGCTCACCACTTGGACGCCTTTACGAGCAGTACTTC. It is translated as CASSPLGRLYEQYF.